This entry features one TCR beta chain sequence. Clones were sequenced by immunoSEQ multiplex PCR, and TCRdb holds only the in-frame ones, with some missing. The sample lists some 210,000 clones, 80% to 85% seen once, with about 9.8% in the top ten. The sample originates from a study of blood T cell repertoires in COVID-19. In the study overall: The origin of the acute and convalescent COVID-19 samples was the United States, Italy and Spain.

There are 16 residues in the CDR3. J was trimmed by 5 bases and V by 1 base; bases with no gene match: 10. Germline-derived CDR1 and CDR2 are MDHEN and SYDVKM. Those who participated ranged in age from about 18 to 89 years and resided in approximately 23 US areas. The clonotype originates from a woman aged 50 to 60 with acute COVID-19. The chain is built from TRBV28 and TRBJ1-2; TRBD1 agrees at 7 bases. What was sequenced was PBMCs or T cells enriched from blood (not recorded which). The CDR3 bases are TGTGCCAGCAGTTTATTGACGGGACAGCCTATATATGGCTACACCTTC. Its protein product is CASSLLTGQPIYGYTF.